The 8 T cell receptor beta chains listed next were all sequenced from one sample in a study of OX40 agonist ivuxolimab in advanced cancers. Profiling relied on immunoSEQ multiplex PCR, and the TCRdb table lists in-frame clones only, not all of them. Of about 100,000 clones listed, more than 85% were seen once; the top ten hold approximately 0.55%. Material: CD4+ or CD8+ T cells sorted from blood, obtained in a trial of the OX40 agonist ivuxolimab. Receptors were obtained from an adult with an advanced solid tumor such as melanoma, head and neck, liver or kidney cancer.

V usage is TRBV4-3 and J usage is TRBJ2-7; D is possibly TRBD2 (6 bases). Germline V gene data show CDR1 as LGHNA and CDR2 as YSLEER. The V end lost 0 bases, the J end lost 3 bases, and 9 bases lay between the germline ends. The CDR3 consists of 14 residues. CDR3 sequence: CASSQEWEVYEQYF. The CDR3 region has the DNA TGCGCCAGCAGCCAAGAGTGGGAGGTCTACGAGCAGTACTTC.

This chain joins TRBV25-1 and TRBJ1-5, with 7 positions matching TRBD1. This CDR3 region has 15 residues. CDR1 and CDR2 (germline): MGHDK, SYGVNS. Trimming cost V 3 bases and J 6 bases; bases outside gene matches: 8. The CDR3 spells CASSDTQGDRQPQHF. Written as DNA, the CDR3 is TGTGCCAGCAGTGACACTCAGGGGGACCGTCAGCCCCAGCATTTT.

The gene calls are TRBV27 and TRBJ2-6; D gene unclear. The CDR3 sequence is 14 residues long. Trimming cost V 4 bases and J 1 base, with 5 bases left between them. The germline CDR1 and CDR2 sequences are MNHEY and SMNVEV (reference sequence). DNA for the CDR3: TGTGCCAGCAGTTACAAGTCTGGGGCCAACGTCCTGACTTTC. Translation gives CASSYKSGANVLTF.

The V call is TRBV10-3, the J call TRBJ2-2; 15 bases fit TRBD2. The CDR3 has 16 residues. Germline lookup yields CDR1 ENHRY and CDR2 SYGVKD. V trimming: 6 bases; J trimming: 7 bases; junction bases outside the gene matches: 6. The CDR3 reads CAISWTSGRAVGELFF. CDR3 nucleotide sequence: TGTGCCATCAGCTGGACTAGCGGGAGGGCAGTCGGGGAGCTGTTTTTT.

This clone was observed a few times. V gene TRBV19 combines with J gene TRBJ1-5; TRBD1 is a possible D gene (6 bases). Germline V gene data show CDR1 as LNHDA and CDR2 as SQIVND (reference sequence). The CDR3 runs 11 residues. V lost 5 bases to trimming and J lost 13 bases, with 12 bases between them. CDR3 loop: CASSGGTTQHF. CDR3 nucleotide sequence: TGTGCCAGTAGTGGGGGCACCACGCAGCATTTT.

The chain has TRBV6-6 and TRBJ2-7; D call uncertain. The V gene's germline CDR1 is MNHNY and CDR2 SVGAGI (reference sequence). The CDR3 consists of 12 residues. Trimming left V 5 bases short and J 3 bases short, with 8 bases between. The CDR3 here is CASSRYSYEQYF. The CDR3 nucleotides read TGTGCCAGCAGTCGGTACAGCTACGAGCAGTACTTC.

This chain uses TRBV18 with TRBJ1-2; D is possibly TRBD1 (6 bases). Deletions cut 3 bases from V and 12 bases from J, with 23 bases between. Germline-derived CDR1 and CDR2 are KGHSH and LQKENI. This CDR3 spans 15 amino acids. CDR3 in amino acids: CASSPSPKETGTDTF. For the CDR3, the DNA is TGTGCCAGCTCACCGTCACCGAAAGAAACAGGGACCGACACCTTC. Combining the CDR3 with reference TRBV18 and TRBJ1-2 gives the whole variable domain NAGVMQNPRHLVRRRGQEARLRCSPMKGHSHVYWYRQLPEEGLKFMVYLQKENIIDESGMPKERFSAEFPKEGPSILRIQQVVRGDSAAYFCASSPSPKETGTDTFGSGTRLTVV.

The CDR3 loop reads CASSLDNPDSYGYTF. CDR3 in DNA: TGTGCCAGCAGCTTAGATAATCCAGACTCTTATGGCTACACCTTC. J is TRBJ1-2 and V is TRBV11-3; D gene unclear. Trimming removed 0 bases at V and 5 bases at J, with 13 bases between. The germline CDR1 and CDR2 sequences are SGHNT and YENEEA. This CDR3 spans 15 amino acids.